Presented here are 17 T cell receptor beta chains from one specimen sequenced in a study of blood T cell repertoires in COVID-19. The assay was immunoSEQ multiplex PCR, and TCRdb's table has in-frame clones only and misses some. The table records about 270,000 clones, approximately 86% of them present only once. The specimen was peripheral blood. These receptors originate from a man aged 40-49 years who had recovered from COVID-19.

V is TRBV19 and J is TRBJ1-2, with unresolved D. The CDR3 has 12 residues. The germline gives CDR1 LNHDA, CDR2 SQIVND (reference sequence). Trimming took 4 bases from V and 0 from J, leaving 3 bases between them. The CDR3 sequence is CASSTSNYGYTF. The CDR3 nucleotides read TGTGCCAGTAGTACCTCTAACTATGGCTACACCTTC. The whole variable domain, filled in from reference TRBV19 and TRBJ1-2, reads DGGITQSPKYLFRKEGQNVTLSCEQNLNHDAMYWYRQDPGQGLRLIYYSQIVNDFQKGDIAEGYSVSREKKESFPLTVTSAQKNPTAFYLCASSTSNYGYTFGSGTRLTVV.

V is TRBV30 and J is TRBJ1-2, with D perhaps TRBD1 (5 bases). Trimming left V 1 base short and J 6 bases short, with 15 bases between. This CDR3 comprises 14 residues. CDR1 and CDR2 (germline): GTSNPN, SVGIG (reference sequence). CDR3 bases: TGTGCCTGGAGTGAAGGGGATTATAGGAATGGCTACACCTTC. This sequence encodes CAWSEGDYRNGYTF.

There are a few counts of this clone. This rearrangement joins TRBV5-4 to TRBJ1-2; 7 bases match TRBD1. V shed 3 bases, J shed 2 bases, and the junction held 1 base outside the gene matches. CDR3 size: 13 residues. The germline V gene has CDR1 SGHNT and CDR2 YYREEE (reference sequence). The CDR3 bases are TGTGCCAGCAGCTCGACAGGGAACTATGGCTACACCTTC. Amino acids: CASSSTGNYGYTF.

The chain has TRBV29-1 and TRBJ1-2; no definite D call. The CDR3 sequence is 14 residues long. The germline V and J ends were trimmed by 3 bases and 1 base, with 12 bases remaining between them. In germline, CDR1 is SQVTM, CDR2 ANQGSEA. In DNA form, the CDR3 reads TGCAGCGTTGACGGACTACCCTTTAACTATGGCTACACCTTC. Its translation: CSVDGLPFNYGYTF.

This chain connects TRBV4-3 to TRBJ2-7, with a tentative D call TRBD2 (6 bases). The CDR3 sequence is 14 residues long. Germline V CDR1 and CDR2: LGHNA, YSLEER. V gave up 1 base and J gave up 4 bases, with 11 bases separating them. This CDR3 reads CASSQAGEEYEQYF. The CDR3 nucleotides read TGCGCCAGCAGCCAAGCGGGAGAGGAATACGAGCAGTACTTC.

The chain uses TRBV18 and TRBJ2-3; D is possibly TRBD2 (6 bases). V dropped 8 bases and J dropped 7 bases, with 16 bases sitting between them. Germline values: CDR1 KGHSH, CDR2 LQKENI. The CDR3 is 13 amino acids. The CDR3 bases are TGTGCCAGCCTGAATTACCGGGAGCATACGCAGTATTTT. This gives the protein CASLNYREHTQYF.

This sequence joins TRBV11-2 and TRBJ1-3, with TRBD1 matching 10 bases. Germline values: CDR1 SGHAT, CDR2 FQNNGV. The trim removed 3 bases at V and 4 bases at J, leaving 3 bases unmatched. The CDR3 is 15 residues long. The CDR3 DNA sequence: TGTGCCAGCAGCTTCGGGACAGGGGTCGGAAACACCATATATTTT. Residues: CASSFGTGVGNTIYF.

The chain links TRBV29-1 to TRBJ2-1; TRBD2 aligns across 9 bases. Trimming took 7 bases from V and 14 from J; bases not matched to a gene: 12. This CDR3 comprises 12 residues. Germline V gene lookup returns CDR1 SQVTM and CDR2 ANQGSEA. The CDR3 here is CSDLRLREGEFF. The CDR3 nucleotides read TGCAGCGACCTAAGATTGCGGGAGGGGGAGTTCTTC.

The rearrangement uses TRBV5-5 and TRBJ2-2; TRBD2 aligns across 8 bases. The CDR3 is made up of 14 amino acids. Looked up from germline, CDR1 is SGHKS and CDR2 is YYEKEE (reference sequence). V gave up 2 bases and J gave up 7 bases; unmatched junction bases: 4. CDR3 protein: CASSLSGRGGELFF. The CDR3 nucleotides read TGTGCCAGCAGCTTAAGCGGGAGAGGCGGGGAGCTGTTTTTT.

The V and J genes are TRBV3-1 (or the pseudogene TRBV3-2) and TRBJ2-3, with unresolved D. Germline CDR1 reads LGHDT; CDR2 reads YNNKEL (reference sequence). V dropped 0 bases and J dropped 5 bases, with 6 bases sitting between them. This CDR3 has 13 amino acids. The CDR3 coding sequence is TGTGCCAGCAGCCAAGATCTAGGAGATACGCAGTATTTT. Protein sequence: CASSQDLGDTQYF.

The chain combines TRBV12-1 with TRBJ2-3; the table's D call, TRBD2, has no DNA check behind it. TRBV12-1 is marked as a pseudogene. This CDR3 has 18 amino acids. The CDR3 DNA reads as TGTGCCAGCAGCTCGGGACTAGCGGGGGGGCCGAAGACAGATACGCAGTATTTT. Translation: CASSSGLAGGPKTDTQYF.

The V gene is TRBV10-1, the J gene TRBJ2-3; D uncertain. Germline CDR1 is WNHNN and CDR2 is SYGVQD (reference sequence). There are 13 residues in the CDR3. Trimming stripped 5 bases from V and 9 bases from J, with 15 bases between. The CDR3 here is CASSPASKLTQYF. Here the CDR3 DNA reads TGCGCCAGCAGTCCCGCCTCTAAGTTAACGCAGTATTTT.

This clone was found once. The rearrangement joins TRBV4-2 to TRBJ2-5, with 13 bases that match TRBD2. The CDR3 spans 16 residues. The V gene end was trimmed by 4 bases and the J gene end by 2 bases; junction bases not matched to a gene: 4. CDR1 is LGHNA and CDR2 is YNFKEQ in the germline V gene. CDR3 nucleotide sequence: TGTGCCAGCAGCCCCGGACTAGCGGGAGCTCAAGAGACCCAGTACTTC. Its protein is CASSPGLAGAQETQYF.

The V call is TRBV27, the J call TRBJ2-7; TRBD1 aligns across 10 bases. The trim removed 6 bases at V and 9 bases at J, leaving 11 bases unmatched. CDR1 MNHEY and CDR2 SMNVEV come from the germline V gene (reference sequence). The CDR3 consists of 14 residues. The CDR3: CASRFTGQGNGQYF. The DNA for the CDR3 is TGTGCCAGCAGATTTACGGGACAGGGGAATGGGCAGTACTTC.

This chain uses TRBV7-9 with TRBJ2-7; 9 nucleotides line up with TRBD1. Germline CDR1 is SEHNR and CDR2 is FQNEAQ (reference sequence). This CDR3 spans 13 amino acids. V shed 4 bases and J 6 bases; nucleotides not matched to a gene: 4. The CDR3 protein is CASSSADRGEQYF. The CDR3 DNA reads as TGTGCCAGCAGCTCGGCGGACAGGGGCGAGCAGTACTTC.

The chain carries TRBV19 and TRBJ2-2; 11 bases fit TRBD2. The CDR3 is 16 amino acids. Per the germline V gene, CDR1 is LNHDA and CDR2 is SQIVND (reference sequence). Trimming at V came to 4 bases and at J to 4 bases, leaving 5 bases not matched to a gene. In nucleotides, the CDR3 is TGTGCCAGTAGTACTGGGACTAGCGGCCGCACCGGGGAGCTGTTTTTT. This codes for CASSTGTSGRTGELFF. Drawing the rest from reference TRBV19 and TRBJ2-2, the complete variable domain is DGGITQSPKYLFRKEGQNVTLSCEQNLNHDAMYWYRQDPGQGLRLIYYSQIVNDFQKGDIAEGYSVSREKKESFPLTVTSAQKNPTAFYLCASSTGTSGRTGELFFGEGSRLTVL.

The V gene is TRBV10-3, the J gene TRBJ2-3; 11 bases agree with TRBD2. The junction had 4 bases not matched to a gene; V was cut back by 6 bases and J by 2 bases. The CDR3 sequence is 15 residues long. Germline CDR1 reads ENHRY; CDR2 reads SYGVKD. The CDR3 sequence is CAISPGLAVTDTQYF. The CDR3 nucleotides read TGTGCCATCAGCCCGGGACTAGCGGTCACAGATACGCAGTATTTT.